This T cell receptor beta chain was sequenced during a study of cytomegalovirus exposure and HLA in healthy donors. Study observations and caveats: An analysis done earlier found most TCR beta V segments productive about 87% or about 30% of the time. The classifier reportedly diagnosed cytomegalovirus status with high sensitivity and specificity.

Worth noting for this clone: The target antigen is unknown.

A multiplex PCR was run with 60 Vbeta primers and 13 Jbeta primers. TCRdb's copy holds only in-frame clones and misses some; the assay was immunoSEQ multiplex PCR. The table includes under 150,000 clones, 70% to 80% detected once. V gave up 4 bases and J gave up 5 bases; unmatched junction bases: 2. Germline V CDR1 and CDR2: KGHSH, LQKENI. The CDR3 totals 12 residues. The J gene is TRBJ2-7, the V gene TRBV18, with 7 nucleotides matching TRBD1. The specimen was PBMCs. The source of this sequence is a man between 18 and 35 years old in good health and CMV-seronegative. CDR3 amino acids: CASSQTGDEQYF. For the CDR3, the DNA is TGTGCCAGCTCACAAACAGGGGACGAGCAGTACTTC.